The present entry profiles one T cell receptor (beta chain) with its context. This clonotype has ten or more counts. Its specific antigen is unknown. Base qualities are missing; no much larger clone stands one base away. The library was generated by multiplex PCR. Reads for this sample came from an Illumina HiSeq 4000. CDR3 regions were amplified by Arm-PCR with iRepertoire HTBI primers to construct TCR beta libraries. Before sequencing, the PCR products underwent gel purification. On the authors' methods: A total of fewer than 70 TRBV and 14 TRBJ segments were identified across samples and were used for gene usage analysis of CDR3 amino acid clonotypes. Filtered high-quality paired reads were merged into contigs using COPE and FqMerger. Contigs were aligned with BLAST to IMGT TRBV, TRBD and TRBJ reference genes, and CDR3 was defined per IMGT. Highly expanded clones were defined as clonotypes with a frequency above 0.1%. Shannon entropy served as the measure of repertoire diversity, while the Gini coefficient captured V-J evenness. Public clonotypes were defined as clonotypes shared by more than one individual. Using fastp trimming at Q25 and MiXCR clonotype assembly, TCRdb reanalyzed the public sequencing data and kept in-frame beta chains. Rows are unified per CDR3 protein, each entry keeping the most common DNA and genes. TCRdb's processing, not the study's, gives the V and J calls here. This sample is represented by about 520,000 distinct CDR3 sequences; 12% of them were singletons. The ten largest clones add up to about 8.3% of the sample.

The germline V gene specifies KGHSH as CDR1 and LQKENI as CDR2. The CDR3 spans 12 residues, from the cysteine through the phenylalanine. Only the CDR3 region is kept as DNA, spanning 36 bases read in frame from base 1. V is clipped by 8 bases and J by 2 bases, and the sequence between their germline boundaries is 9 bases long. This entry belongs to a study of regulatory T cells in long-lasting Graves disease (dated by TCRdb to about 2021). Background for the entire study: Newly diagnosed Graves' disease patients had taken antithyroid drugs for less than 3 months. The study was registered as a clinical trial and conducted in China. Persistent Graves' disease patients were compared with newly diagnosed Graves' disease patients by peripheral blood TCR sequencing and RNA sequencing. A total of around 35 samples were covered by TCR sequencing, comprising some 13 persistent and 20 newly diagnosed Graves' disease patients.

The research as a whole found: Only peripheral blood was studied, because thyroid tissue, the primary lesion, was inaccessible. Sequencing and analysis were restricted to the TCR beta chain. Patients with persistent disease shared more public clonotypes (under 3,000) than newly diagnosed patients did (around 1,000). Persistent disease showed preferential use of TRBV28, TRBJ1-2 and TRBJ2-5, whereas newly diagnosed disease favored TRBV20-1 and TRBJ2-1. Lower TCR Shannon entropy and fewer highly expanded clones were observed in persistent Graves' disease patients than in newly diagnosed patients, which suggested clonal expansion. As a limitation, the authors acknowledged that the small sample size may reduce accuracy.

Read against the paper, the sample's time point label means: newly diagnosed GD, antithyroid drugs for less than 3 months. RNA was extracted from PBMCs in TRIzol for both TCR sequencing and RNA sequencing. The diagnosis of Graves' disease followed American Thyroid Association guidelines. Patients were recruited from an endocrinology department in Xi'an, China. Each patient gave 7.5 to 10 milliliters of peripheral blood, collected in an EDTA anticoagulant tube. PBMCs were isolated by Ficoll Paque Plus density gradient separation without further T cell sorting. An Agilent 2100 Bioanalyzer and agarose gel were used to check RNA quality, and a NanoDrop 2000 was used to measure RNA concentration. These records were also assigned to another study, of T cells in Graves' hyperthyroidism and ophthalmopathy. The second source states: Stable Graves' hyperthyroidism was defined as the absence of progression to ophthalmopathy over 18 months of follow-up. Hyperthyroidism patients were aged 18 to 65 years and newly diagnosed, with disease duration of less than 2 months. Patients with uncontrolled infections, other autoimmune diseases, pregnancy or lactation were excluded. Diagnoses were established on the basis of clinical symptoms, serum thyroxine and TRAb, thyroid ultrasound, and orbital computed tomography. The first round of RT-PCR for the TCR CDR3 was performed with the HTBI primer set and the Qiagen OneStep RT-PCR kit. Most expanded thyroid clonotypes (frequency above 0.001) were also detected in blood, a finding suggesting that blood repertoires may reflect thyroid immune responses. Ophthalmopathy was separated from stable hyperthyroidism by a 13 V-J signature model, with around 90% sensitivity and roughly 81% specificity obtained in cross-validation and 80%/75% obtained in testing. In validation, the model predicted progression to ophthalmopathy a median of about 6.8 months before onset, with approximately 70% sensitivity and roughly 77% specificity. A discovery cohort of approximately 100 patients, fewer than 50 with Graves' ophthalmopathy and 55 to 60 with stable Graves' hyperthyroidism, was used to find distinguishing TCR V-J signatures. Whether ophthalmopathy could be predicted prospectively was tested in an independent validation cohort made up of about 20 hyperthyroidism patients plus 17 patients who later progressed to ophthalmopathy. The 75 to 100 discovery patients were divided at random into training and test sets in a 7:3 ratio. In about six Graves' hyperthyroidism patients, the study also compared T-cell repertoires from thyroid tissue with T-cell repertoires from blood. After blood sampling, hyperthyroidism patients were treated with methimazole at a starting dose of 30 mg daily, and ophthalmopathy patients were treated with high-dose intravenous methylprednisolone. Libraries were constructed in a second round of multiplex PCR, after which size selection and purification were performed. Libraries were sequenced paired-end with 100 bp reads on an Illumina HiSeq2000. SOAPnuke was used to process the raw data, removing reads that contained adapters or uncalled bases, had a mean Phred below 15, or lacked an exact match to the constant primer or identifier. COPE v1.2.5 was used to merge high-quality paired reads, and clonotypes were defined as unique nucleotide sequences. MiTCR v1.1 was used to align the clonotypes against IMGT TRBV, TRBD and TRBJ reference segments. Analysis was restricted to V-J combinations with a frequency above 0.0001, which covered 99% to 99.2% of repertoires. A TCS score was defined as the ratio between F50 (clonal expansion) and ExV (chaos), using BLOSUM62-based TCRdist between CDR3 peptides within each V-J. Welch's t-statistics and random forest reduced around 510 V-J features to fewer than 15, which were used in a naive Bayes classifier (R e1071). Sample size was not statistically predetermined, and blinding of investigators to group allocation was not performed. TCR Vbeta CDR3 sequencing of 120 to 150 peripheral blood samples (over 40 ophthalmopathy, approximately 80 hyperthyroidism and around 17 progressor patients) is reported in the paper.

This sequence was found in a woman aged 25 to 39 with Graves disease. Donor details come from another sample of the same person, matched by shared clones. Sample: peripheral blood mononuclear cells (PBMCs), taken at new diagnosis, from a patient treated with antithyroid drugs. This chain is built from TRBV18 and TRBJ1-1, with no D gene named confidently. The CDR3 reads CASSPRNTEAFF. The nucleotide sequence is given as TGTGCCAGCAGCCCACGAAACACTGAAGCTTTCTTT.